The 26 T cell receptor beta chains below come from one sample, sequenced in a study of T cells in Graves' hyperthyroidism and ophthalmopathy. Amplified TCR beta CDR3 regions derived from RNA transcripts. When the TCR CDR3 underwent first-round RT-PCR, the HTBI primer set was used. Via MiXCR, TCRdb re-called the multiplex PCR reads, giving one row per CDR3 protein. The table has about 640,000 distinct CDR3 sequences, roughly 20% seen once. Sequencing used blood. These receptors all come from a man younger than 45 with Graves' ophthalmopathy.

The genes are TRBV18 and TRBJ1-2; D remains ambiguous. Trimming pared 6 bases from V and 8 bases from J, leaving 16 bases between. CDR3 length: 13 residues. Looked up from germline, CDR1 is KGHSH and CDR2 is LQKENI. The CDR3 here is CASSRRTADGYTF. The CDR3 DNA reads TGTGCCAGCTCCCGTAGGACGGCCGACGGCTACACCTTC. Full variable domain (remainder filled in from reference TRBV18 and TRBJ1-2): NAGVMQNPRHLVRRRGQEARLRCSPMKGHSHVYWYRQLPEEGLKFMVYLQKENIIDESGMPKERFSAEFPKEGPSILRIQQVVRGDSAAYFCASSRRTADGYTFGSGTRLTVV.

The table lists this clonotype with many counts. The chain recombines TRBV27 with TRBJ2-1; tentative D call: TRBD1 (6 bases). V was pared by 5 bases and J by 5 bases, with 22 bases between. Looked up from germline, CDR1 is MNHEY and CDR2 is SMNVEV (reference sequence). The CDR3 totals 17 residues. CDR3 in amino acids: CASSPDIRRGPHNEQFF. CDR3 in DNA: TGTGCCAGCAGTCCCGATATCCGCAGGGGTCCCCACAATGAGCAGTTCTTC.

This clonotype was seen only a few times. The gene calls are TRBV7-9 and TRBJ1-1, with 8 nucleotides matching TRBD1. Trimming removed 1 base from V and 1 base from J; junction bases left unmatched: 11. Germline-derived CDR1 and CDR2 are SEHNR and FQNEAQ (reference sequence). The CDR3 is 18 residues long. The CDR3 sequence is CASSLEVSRGLSNTEAFF. The CDR3, as DNA: TGTGCCAGCAGCTTAGAGGTCTCCAGGGGGCTCTCGAACACTGAAGCTTTCTTT.

This clonotype has a count of ten or more. The V gene is TRBV11-3, the J gene TRBJ2-2, with D possibly being TRBD1 (6 bases). Germline V lookup: CDR1 SGHNT, CDR2 YENEEA. Trimming stripped 5 bases from V and 6 bases from J, with 13 bases between. CDR3 length: 14 amino acids. CDR3 sequence reads: CASSKSRGSGELFF. The DNA for the CDR3 is TGTGCCAGCAGCAAGTCCAGGGGTTCCGGGGAGCTGTTTTTT.

This clonotype occurred a few times. The chain combines TRBV6-1 with TRBJ2-7; D remains unclear. CDR3 length: 15 residues. The V end lost 2 bases, the J end lost 3 bases, and 14 bases lay between the germline ends. The germline CDR1 and CDR2 sequences are MNHNS and SASEGT. The CDR3 region has the DNA TGTGCCAGCAGTGAAACGTCCGGGTTTGTCTACGAGCAGTACTTC. This translates into CASSETSGFVYEQYF.

CDR3 residues: CASKSGGLVYNEQFF. For the CDR3, the DNA is TGTGCCAGCAAGTCGGGGGGACTTGTGTACAATGAGCAGTTCTTC. The chain carries TRBV28 and TRBJ2-1; 7 nucleotides align to TRBD2. Germline loops: CDR1 MDHEN, CDR2 SYDVKM. The CDR3 is made up of 15 amino acids. Losses at the gene ends were 7 bases for V and 4 bases for J; bases not matched to a gene: 10.

The V and J genes are TRBV20-1 and TRBJ2-7; TRBD2 agrees at 11 bases. The CDR3 contains 17 residues. Germline CDR1 and CDR2: DFQATT and SNEGSKA (reference sequence). V was pared by 0 bases and J by 1 base, with 8 bases of the junction left unmatched. Here the CDR3 DNA reads TGCAGTGCTAGAGATCGTAGCGGGAGGGCCTGGTCCTACGAGCAGTACTTC. Residues: CSARDRSGRAWSYEQYF.

The rearrangement uses TRBV27 and TRBJ2-7; D ambiguous. There are 14 residues in the CDR3. In germline, CDR1 is MNHEY, CDR2 SMNVEV (reference sequence). The V end lost 5 bases, the J end lost 0 bases, and 11 bases lay between the germline ends. CDR3 DNA: TGTGCCAGCAGTCCGGCCCGGAGCTCCTACGAGCAGTACTTC. Protein: CASSPARSSYEQYF.

This clonotype was detected ten times or more. V gene TRBV3-1 combines with J gene TRBJ2-5; the match to TRBD2 covers 10 bases. This CDR3 is built from 19 residues. The germline V gene has CDR1 LGHDT and CDR2 YNNKEL (reference sequence). V lost 0 bases, J lost 5 bases, and 15 bases stayed unmatched. The CDR3 DNA is TGTGCCAGCAGCCAAGATCTTGAAGCTAGCGGGAGCTGGCGGGAGACCCAGTACTTC. This codes for CASSQDLEASGSWRETQYF.

This clonotype appeared many times. The rearrangement uses TRBV7-9 and TRBJ2-7; D might be TRBD2 (6 bases). With 4 bases removed from V and 6 bases from J, the gap between germline ends came to 19 bases. Germline CDR1 is SEHNR and CDR2 is FQNEAQ (reference sequence). CDR3 size: 15 residues. CDR3 in amino acids: CASSSLGGYPLEQYF. The CDR3 DNA sequence: TGTGCCAGCAGCTCCCTCGGGGGTTACCCTCTCGAGCAGTACTTC.

This clonotype came up many times. The chain links TRBV2 to TRBJ2-7; a weak D match, TRBD2 (6 bases). This CDR3 has 17 amino acids. CDR1 and CDR2 from the germline V gene are SNHLY and FYNNEI. The V end lost 0 bases, the J end lost 0 bases, and 15 bases lay between the germline ends. CDR3 nucleotide sequence: TGTGCCAGCAGTGAAGCGGCGGGGTCCCTCTCCTCCTACGAGCAGTACTTC. It specifies CASSEAAGSLSSYEQYF.

The chain recombines TRBV27 with TRBJ2-2; the match to TRBD1 covers 9 bases. From germline, CDR1 is MNHEY and CDR2 SMNVEV (reference sequence). The V segment lost 5 bases and the J segment 5 bases; nucleotides outside the gene matches: 6. This CDR3 region has 15 residues. The CDR3 DNA reads TGTGCCAGCAGTATACAGGGGGCGCGGACCGGGGAGCTGTTTTTT. Amino acids: CASSIQGARTGELFF.

This clonotype has just a few counts. The rearrangement uses TRBV20-1 and TRBJ1-1, with D unclear. The CDR3 has 14 residues. Per the germline V gene, CDR1 is DFQATT and CDR2 is SNEGSKA (reference sequence). The CDR3 region is CRPSGGHTNTEAFF. The CDR3 DNA reads as TGCAGGCCCTCGGGAGGGCACACGAACACTGAAGCTTTCTTT.

This clonotype was detected ten times or more. V gene TRBV28 combines with J gene TRBJ2-7; 14 bases are shared with TRBD2. CDR1 is MDHEN and CDR2 is SYDVKM in the germline V gene. Unmatched junction bases numbered 7, after V lost 1 base and J lost 2 bases. The CDR3 has 18 amino acids. The CDR3 DNA reads TGTGCCAGCAGTTTATTCTTCGGACTAGCGGGGGGCACCTACGAGCAGTACTTC. It codes for CASSLFFGLAGGTYEQYF.

CDR3 DNA: TGTGCCAGCAGCTTTAGCAGTCTTGAGCAGTTCTTC. Amino acids: CASSFSSLEQFF. V is TRBV7-2 and J is TRBJ2-1; D is unresolved. V lost 3 bases, J lost 9 bases, and 9 bases lay in between. This CDR3 has 12 amino acids. Germline lookup yields CDR1 SGHTA and CDR2 FQGNSA.

V usage is TRBV4-1 and J usage is TRBJ2-1; D may be TRBD2 (6 bases). Germline V gives CDR1 MGHRA, CDR2 YSYEKL. This CDR3 region has 17 residues. Trimming left V 4 bases short and J 0 bases short, with 16 bases between. The CDR3 is CASSLAWGDRSYNEQFF. CDR3 sequence (DNA): TGCGCCAGCAGCCTCGCCTGGGGGGATCGCTCCTACAATGAGCAGTTCTTC.

The chain combines TRBV28 with TRBJ2-1; TRBD2 is a possible D gene (6 bases). The V gene's germline CDR1 is MDHEN and CDR2 SYDVKM. This CDR3 is 17 amino acids long. Trimming left V 4 bases short and J 5 bases short, with 21 bases between. Here the CDR3 reads CASSSPRIAGHNNEQFF. CDR3 coding DNA: TGTGCCAGCAGTTCCCCCCGAATCGCGGGGCACAACAATGAGCAGTTCTTC.

This clonotype was picked up a small number of times. The chain has TRBV6-2 or TRBV6-3 and TRBJ1-1, with TRBD1 matching over 8 bases. The length of the CDR3 is 16 residues. J lost 4 bases, V lost 2 bases, and 9 bases had no gene match. Germline values: CDR1 MNHEY, CDR2 SVGEGT. CDR3 coding DNA: TGTGCCAGCAGTTACACGTACACAGGGGGGAGCACTGAAGCTTTCTTT. Translation: CASSYTYTGGSTEAFF.

This clonotype was recorded at least ten times. CDR3 DNA: TGTGCCAGCAGTGAACCCGGGACAGATAATTCACCCCTCCACTTT. Translating gives CASSEPGTDNSPLHF. The rearrangement joins TRBV2 to TRBJ1-6; 7 positions match TRBD1. The germline CDR1 and CDR2 sequences are SNHLY and FYNNEI. Trimming removed 2 bases from V and 5 bases from J; junction bases left unmatched: 3. The CDR3 covers 15 residues.

This clonotype has ten or more counts. The gene calls are TRBV28 and TRBJ1-1; TRBD1 matches at 7 bases. The CDR3 extends over 17 amino acids. J gave up 5 bases and V 2 bases, and 14 bases lay outside the gene matches. From germline, CDR1 is MDHEN and CDR2 SYDVKM. The CDR3 DNA follows: TGTGCCAGCAGTTTACGAGGGGGCGAGGGGGCAAGGACTGAAGCTTTCTTT. This gives the protein CASSLRGGEGARTEAFF. The variable domain in full, completed from reference TRBV28 and TRBJ1-1, reads DVKVTQSSRYLVKRTGEKVFLECVQDMDHENMFWYRQDPGLGLRLIYFSYDVKMKEKGDIPEGYSVSREKKERFSLILESASTNQTSMYLCASSLRGGEGARTEAFFGQGTRLTVV.

The table lists this clonotype with a few counts. This rearrangement joins TRBV9 to TRBJ2-7, with D possibly TRBD2 on 5 matching bases. This CDR3 is built from 14 residues. Germline loops: CDR1 SGDLS, CDR2 YYNGEE. V was clipped by 0 bases and J by 2 bases, with 9 bases between them. The chain's CDR3 is CASSVGDGTYEQYF. As DNA, the CDR3 is TGTGCCAGCAGCGTAGGCGACGGGACCTACGAGCAGTACTTC.

The rearrangement links TRBV5-1 to TRBJ2-7; D unresolved. CDR1 is SGHRS and CDR2 is YFSETQ in the germline V gene. Trimming left V 4 bases short and J 8 bases short, with 16 bases between. The length of the CDR3 is 13 residues. The CDR3 is CASSPRLLSQQYF. The CDR3 region has the DNA TGCGCCAGCAGCCCAAGACTCCTGAGCCAGCAGTACTTC. The variable domain in full, with the rest retrieved from reference TRBV5-1 and TRBJ2-7, is KAGVTQTPRYLIKTRGQQVTLSCSPISGHRSVSWYQQTPGQGLQFLFEYFSETQRNKGNFPGRFSGRQFSNSRSEMNVSTLELGDSALYLCASSPRLLSQQYFGPGTRLTVT.

This clonotype was detected a few times. The rearrangement links TRBV6-1 to TRBJ2-7; 7 positions agree with TRBD1. V gave up 4 bases and J gave up 4 bases; unmatched junction bases: 4. This CDR3 is 13 amino acids long. Germline assignment: CDR1 MNHNS and CDR2 SASEGT. The DNA of the CDR3 is TGTGCCAGCAGTGCCCCGACAGGGTACGAGCAGTACTTC. It encodes CASSAPTGYEQYF.

Notes on this clonotype: The junction departs from germline at one end; a sequencing error may be responsible. V usage is TRBV5-5 and J usage is TRBJ2-5; D not certain. The CDR3 runs to 14 residues. The germline V gene encodes CDR1 SGHKS and CDR2 YYEKEE (reference sequence). CDR3 bases: TGTGCCAGCGGCTTGGACCAGATGGCGGAGACCCGGTACTTC. Translated: CASGLDQMAETRYF.

This chain links TRBV5-8 with TRBJ2-7; TRBD1 might be the D (6 bases). This CDR3 region has 13 residues. Trimming removed 4 bases at V and 7 bases at J, with 15 bases between. Germline V CDR1 and CDR2: SGHTS, YDEGEE. The CDR3 bases are TGTGCCAGCAGCCCGGGACAATGGCGGGAGCAGTACTTC. Translation: CASSPGQWREQYF. Full variable domain (rest looked up from reference TRBV5-8 and TRBJ2-7): EAGVTQSPTHLIKTRGQQATLRCSPISGHTSVYWYQQALGLGLQFLLWYDEGEERNRGNFPPRFSGRQFPNYSSELNVNALELEDSALYLCASSPGQWREQYFGPGTRLTVT.

This clonotype was recorded many times. The genes are TRBV6-1 and TRBJ1-5; D not certain. Trimming cost V 2 bases and J 4 bases, with 6 bases left between them. Looked up from germline, CDR1 is MNHNS and CDR2 is SASEGT. The CDR3 spans 13 residues. Here the CDR3 reads CASSEIENQPQHF. Written as DNA, the CDR3 is TGTGCCAGCAGTGAAATCGAGAATCAGCCCCAGCATTTT.